Listed here is a single TCR beta chain. It has no known antigen specificity. No base quality values were provided; no much bigger clone lies one nucleotide off. This record comes from a study of blood T cell repertoires in COVID-19 (dated by TCRdb to about 2020). Study-wide context: Collaborator samples came from the United States, Italy and Spain and covered acute and convalescent phases of COVID-19. The dataset comprised deeply sampled blood TCRbeta repertoires from subjects exposed to, actively infected with, or recovered from COVID-19. Samples were obtained from the ongoing ImmuneRACE study (first 160 participants) and from 1,254 subjects provided by 6 global collaborators. A de-identified subject ID, COVID-19 status, age in years and sex were almost always included in the sample metadata. The prospective study material was composed of cDNA or gDNA derived from T cells, B-cell-depleted T cells, or PBMCs. Where HLA class I and class II types were available, the types were taken from metadata supplied by the sample provider, not from assay-based typing. The repertoires were released in a freely available public database intended as a resource for research on the immune response to SARS-CoV-2. Results the study describes overall, beyond this receptor: How much clinical and demographic metadata was included differed by source and by participant, and the metadata was provided uncurated.

In the germline V gene, CDR1 corresponds to SGHRS and CDR2 to YFSETQ. V loses 6 bases at its end and J loses 8 bases; junction bases beyond the gene matches: 8. The CDR3 contains 14 residues, cysteine and phenylalanine counted. Kept here is only the CDR3 DNA, which spans 42 bases and is read in frame from base 1. The immunoSEQ Assay, a bias-controlled multiplex PCR, was used to amplify TCRbeta CDR3 regions from genomic DNA. Processing in the source paper ran as follows. Within the assay, amplification of reference gene primers was used to estimate how many nucleated cells each sample contained. To quantify the absolute abundance of each unique TCRbeta CDR3 rearrangement, sequence reads were collapsed and filtered. For each sample, productive Simpson clonality was calculated as the square root of Simpson's diversity index across productive rearrangements. Drawn from immuneACCESS, this table holds only the in-frame rearrangements with V and J called that TCRdb kept. Clones are partly lost; checked studies trace under half to an unresolved V gene and leave the rest unexplained. Clone size and V and J calls were adopted from that table, with D and trimming inferred from the DNA. The sample table shows roughly 290,000 clones, and around 90% are seen once. 1.7% of the sample is taken by the ten largest.

Enrolling through a virtual design, the prospective study's participants ranged in age from roughly 18 to 89 years and lived across some 22 United States geographic areas. Cohort assignment in the prospective study relied on participant-reported clinical history from a screening survey and a study questionnaire. For ImmuneRACE Cohort 3, a participant was defined as recovered based on two consecutive negative NP/OP PCR tests, clearance by a healthcare professional, or resolution of symptoms. In the prospective study, mobile phlebotomists collected whole blood, serum and a nasopharyngeal or oropharyngeal swab from each participant. Participants in the prospective study had the option to provide additional blood draws and questionnaires over a roughly 2-month period. Blood samples from the prospective study were shipped frozen or at room temperature prior to DNA extraction.

Sequencing was performed on PBMCs or T cells enriched from blood (not recorded which). The chain was built from TRBV5-1 and TRBJ1-4; 9 nucleotides in the junction match TRBD1. The TCR sequence derives from a woman aged 40-49 years who had recovered from COVID-19. The DNA sequence follows: TGCGCCAGCACCACCGGGACAGGGAACGAAAAACTGTTTTTT. The translation is CASTTGTGNEKLFF.